Below, 22 T cell receptor beta chains from the same sample are listed, as sequenced in a study of T cell responses to AZD1222 COVID-19 vaccine. Assay used: immunoSEQ multiplex PCR; TCRdb lists only in-frame clones, some missing. The sample includes around 150,000 clones, around 84% of them seen just once. Specimen: peripheral blood, collected on day 0 of AZD1222 vaccination. Receptors originate from an adult in good health.

Worth noting for this clone: Within the sample, other DNA sequences also encode this same CDR3. The rearrangement uses TRBV3-1 (or the pseudogene TRBV3-2) and TRBJ2-2; D gene unclear. The V and J ends lost 1 base and 6 bases respectively, with 0 bases between them. This CDR3 is built from 11 residues. Germline lookup yields CDR1 LGHDT and CDR2 YNNKEL (reference sequence). This CDR3 reads CASSQAGELFF. The CDR3 DNA reads TGTGCCAGCAGCCAAGCCGGGGAGCTGTTTTTT.

This clone appeared a few times. The junction differs from germline at one of its ends, possibly a read error. The rearrangement links TRBV19 to TRBJ1-5, with 8 positions matching TRBD1. The CDR3 covers 15 residues. CDR1 LNHDA and CDR2 SQIVND come from the germline V gene (reference sequence). The CDR3 sequence is CASSMVGQGNQPQHF. The CDR3 nucleotides are TGTGCCAGTAGTATGGTCGGACAGGGCAACCAGCCCCAGCATTTT.

This chain joins TRBV29-1 and TRBJ1-1; D is perhaps TRBD1 (5 bases). This CDR3 has 13 residues. V lost 4 bases and J lost 3, with 12 bases in between. Germline loops: CDR1 SQVTM, CDR2 ANQGSEA. The CDR3 nucleotides read TGCAGCGTTGCTCCAGGGCAGCACACTGAAGCTTTCTTT. It codes for CSVAPGQHTEAFF.

This rearrangement joins TRBV5-8 to TRBJ1-1, with D perhaps matching TRBD1 (6 bases). The CDR3 loop spans 13 amino acids. V shed 2 bases and J shed 4 bases, with 9 bases lying between them. In germline, CDR1 is SGHTS, CDR2 YDEGEE. Here the CDR3 reads CASSLQGGTEAFF. In nucleotides, the CDR3 is TGTGCCAGCAGCTTACAGGGTGGCACTGAAGCTTTCTTT.

The chain couples TRBV9 to TRBJ2-5; TRBD1 might be the D (5 bases). The CDR3 loop spans 13 amino acids. Trimming pared 0 bases from V and 2 bases from J, leaving 5 bases between. CDR1 and CDR2 (germline): SGDLS, YYNGEE. CDR3 residues: CASSVDRQETQYF. CDR3 nucleotide sequence: TGTGCCAGCAGCGTAGACAGGCAAGAGACCCAGTACTTC.

This chain connects TRBV5-5 to TRBJ1-1; the match to TRBD1 covers 7 bases. The V gene's germline CDR1 is SGHKS and CDR2 YYEKEE (reference sequence). CDR3 size: 15 residues. After removal of 0 bases from V and 4 bases from J, the junction contained 6 bases not matched to a gene. As DNA, the CDR3 is TGTGCCAGCAGCTTGGAGGGGGCTGTTCTCACTGAAGCTTTCTTT. It codes for CASSLEGAVLTEAFF. Using reference TRBV5-5 and TRBJ1-1 for the parts outside the CDR3, the full variable domain is DAGVTQSPTHLIKTRGQQVTLRCSPISGHKSVSWYQQVLGQGPQFIFQYYEKEERGRGNFPDRFSARQFPNYSSELNVNALLLGDSALYLCASSLEGAVLTEAFFGQGTRLTVV.

The chain employs TRBV2 and TRBJ1-5; the match to TRBD1 covers 7 bases. The CDR3 is 16 amino acids. V lost 7 bases, J lost 0 bases, and 9 bases stayed unmatched. Per the germline V gene, CDR1 is SNHLY and CDR2 is FYNNEI. The CDR3 is CASTGGGSPSNQPQHF. The CDR3 region has the DNA TGTGCCAGCACTGGAGGGGGCTCGCCTAGCAATCAGCCCCAGCATTTT.

This chain links TRBV14 with TRBJ1-1, with D uncertain. V was pared by 0 bases and J by 11 bases, with 10 bases between. The germline V gene encodes CDR1 SGHDN and CDR2 FVKESK. The CDR3 totals 12 residues. As DNA, the CDR3 is TGTGCCAGCAGCCAAGAACCTGGCGGGGCTTTCTTT. Its protein is CASSQEPGGAFF.

The gene calls are TRBV11-1 and TRBJ2-5; TRBD1 matches 7 bases. The CDR3 runs 16 residues. V trimming: 2 bases; J trimming: 6 bases; junction bases outside the gene matches: 12. Germline CDR1 is SGHAT and CDR2 is FQDESV (reference sequence). The CDR3 spells CASSLSEGAMGKTQYF. As DNA, the CDR3 is TGTGCCAGCAGCTTATCCGAGGGGGCGATGGGAAAGACCCAGTACTTC.

The chain is built from TRBV5-6 and TRBJ2-1, with 9 bases that match TRBD2. V was pared by 4 bases and J by 9 bases, with 14 bases of the junction left unmatched. CDR1 and CDR2 from the germline V gene are SGHDT and YYEEEE. CDR3 size: 16 residues. The DNA for the CDR3 is TGTGCCAGCAGCATACCTAGCGGGGTCTCGAGGGGTGAGCAGTTCTTC. Protein sequence: CASSIPSGVSRGEQFF. Together with reference TRBV5-6 and TRBJ2-1, the CDR3 gives the full variable domain: DAGVTQSPTHLIKTRGQQVTLRCSPKSGHDTVSWYQQALGQGPQFIFQYYEEEERQRGNFPDRFSGHQFPNYSSELNVNALLLGDSALYLCASSIPSGVSRGEQFFGPGTRLTVL.

J is TRBJ2-5 and V is TRBV5-1; D gene unclear. V lost 4 bases to trimming and J lost 3 bases, with 13 bases between them. The length of the CDR3 is 14 residues. The V gene's germline CDR1 is SGHRS and CDR2 YFSETQ. Here the CDR3 DNA reads TGCGCCAGCAGCCCGGACCGCCCAAAAGAGACCCAGTACTTC. It yields the protein CASSPDRPKETQYF.

V is TRBV5-6 and J is TRBJ1-1; TRBD1 matches 8 bases. This CDR3 is built from 15 residues. CDR1 is SGHDT and CDR2 is YYEEEE in the germline V gene. V shed 4 bases, J shed 1 base, and the junction held 6 bases outside the gene matches. CDR3 coding DNA: TGTGCCAGCAGCACCTCCGGGACAGGGAACACTGAAGCTTTCTTT. This sequence encodes CASSTSGTGNTEAFF.

This clone has a handful of counts. The V and J genes are TRBV21-1 and TRBJ2-2; TRBD2 was called by the table and not checked on the DNA. TRBV21-1 has pseudogene status. This CDR3 contains 14 residues. DNA for the CDR3: TGTGCCAGCAGCAGGAGCGGGAGCACCGGGGAGCTGTTTTTT. Its protein is CASSRSGSTGELFF.

The genes are TRBV20-1 and TRBJ1-5, with D possibly TRBD1 on 5 matching bases. The germline V gene has CDR1 DFQATT and CDR2 SNEGSKA (reference sequence). The ends were cut back, 3 bases at V and 8 bases at J, with 14 bases in the middle. There are 13 residues in the CDR3. The CDR3 protein is CSASTTAWEPQHF. CDR3 sequence (DNA): TGCAGTGCTAGTACGACAGCGTGGGAGCCCCAGCATTTT.

The chain uses TRBV28 and TRBJ1-2; unclear D gene. This CDR3 has 13 amino acids. V lost 5 bases and J 8 bases, leaving 15 bases between the germline ends. Germline V gives CDR1 MDHEN, CDR2 SYDVKM. CDR3 residues: CASSPGTFGGYTF. CDR3 sequence (DNA): TGTGCCAGCAGTCCCGGTACCTTCGGCGGCTACACCTTC.

V and J are TRBV19 and TRBJ1-2; 8 bases line up with TRBD1. Germline CDR1 LNHDA, CDR2 SQIVND (reference sequence). The V segment lost 4 bases and the J segment 5 bases; nucleotides outside the gene matches: 0. The CDR3 extends over 12 amino acids. CDR3 DNA sequence: TGTGCCAGTAGTAGACAGGGGTATGGCTACACCTTC. Protein sequence: CASSRQGYGYTF.

The chain couples TRBV9 to TRBJ1-1, with D maybe TRBD1 (5 bases). With 5 bases removed from V and 4 bases from J, the gap between germline ends came to 18 bases. Germline assignment: CDR1 SGDLS and CDR2 YYNGEE. This CDR3 is built from 15 residues. The CDR3 is CASSVLTGRGTEAFF. CDR3 in DNA: TGTGCCAGCAGTGTCCTAACAGGTCGGGGCACTGAAGCTTTCTTT.

V is TRBV6-5 and J is TRBJ2-6; D gene ambiguous. V gave up 6 bases and J gave up 0 bases, with 3 bases separating them. CDR1 and CDR2 from the germline V gene are MNHEY and SVGAGI. The CDR3 spans 13 residues. Here the CDR3 DNA reads TGTGCCAGCAGGGGCTCTGGGGCCAACGTCCTGACTTTC. Amino acids: CASRGSGANVLTF.

The chain uses TRBV28 and TRBJ1-2; D gene uncertain. CDR3 length: 12 amino acids. The germline V and J ends were trimmed by 7 bases and 0 bases, with 6 bases remaining between them. CDR1 and CDR2 from the germline V gene are MDHEN and SYDVKM. The CDR3 DNA is TGTGCCAGCACCTCAGCTAACTATGGCTACACCTTC. Its protein is CASTSANYGYTF.

This clone appeared a single time. The genes are TRBV7-9 and TRBJ1-1; a weak D match, TRBD1 (5 bases). The CDR3 length is 14 residues. V was trimmed by 1 base and J by 2 bases, leaving 8 bases between them. Germline V gene lookup returns CDR1 SEHNR and CDR2 FQNEAQ (reference sequence). Here the CDR3 DNA reads TGTGCCAGCAGCTTAGGGGGGATCAACACTGAAGCTTTCTTT. Residues: CASSLGGINTEAFF. Looking up the rest from reference TRBV7-9 and TRBJ1-1 gives the full variable domain: DTGVSQNPRHKITKRGQNVTFRCDPISEHNRLYWYRQTLGQGPEFLTYFQNEAQLEKSRLLSDRFSAERPKGSFSTLEIQRTEQGDSAMYLCASSLGGINTEAFFGQGTRLTVV.

The chain couples TRBV6-5 to TRBJ1-6; D gene unclear. The V gene's germline CDR1 is MNHEY and CDR2 SVGAGI. The length of the CDR3 is 13 residues. Trimming left V 0 bases short and J 7 bases short, with 4 bases between. CDR3 amino acids: CASSYSVNSPLHF. CDR3 nucleotides: TGTGCCAGCAGTTACTCCGTCAATTCACCCCTCCACTTT.

The V gene is TRBV4-1, the J gene TRBJ1-1; 8 positions match TRBD1. Looked up from germline, CDR1 is MGHRA and CDR2 is YSYEKL. CDR3 size: 15 residues. V lost 4 bases, J lost 7 bases, and 11 bases stayed unmatched. CDR3 sequence reads: CASSRDDRGQGEAFF. The CDR3 DNA sequence: TGCGCCAGCAGCCGGGACGACAGGGGTCAGGGTGAAGCTTTCTTT.